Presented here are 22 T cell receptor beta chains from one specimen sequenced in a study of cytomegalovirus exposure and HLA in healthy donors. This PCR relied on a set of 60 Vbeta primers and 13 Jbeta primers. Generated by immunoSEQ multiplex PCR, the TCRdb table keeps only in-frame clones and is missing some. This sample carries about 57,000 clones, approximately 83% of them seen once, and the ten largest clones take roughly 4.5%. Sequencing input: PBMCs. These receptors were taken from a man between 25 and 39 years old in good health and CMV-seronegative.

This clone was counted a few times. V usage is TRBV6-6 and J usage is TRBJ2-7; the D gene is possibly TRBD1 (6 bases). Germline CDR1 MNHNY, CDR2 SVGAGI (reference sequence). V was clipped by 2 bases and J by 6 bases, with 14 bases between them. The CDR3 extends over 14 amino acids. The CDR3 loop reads CASSYLSLGAEQYF. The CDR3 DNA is TGTGCCAGCAGTTACCTCAGCCTGGGGGCCGAGCAGTACTTC.

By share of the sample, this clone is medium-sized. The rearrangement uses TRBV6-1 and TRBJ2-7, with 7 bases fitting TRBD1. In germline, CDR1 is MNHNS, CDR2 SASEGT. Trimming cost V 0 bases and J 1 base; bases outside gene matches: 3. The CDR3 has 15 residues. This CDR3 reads CASSEAVTGSYEQYF. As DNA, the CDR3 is TGTGCCAGCAGTGAAGCGGTGACAGGGTCCTACGAGCAGTACTTC.

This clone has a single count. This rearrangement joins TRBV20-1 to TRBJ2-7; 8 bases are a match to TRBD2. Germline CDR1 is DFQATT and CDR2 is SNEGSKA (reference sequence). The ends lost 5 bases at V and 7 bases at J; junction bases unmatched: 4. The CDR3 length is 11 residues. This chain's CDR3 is CSARAGVEQYF. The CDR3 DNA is TGCAGTGCTCGAGCGGGAGTGGAGCAGTACTTC.

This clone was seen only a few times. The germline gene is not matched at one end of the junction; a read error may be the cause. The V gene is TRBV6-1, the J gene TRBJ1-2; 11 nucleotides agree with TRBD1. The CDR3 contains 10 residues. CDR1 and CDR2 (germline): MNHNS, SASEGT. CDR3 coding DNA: TGTGCCAGCACAGGACAGGGGGCTATCTTC. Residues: CASTGQGAIF.

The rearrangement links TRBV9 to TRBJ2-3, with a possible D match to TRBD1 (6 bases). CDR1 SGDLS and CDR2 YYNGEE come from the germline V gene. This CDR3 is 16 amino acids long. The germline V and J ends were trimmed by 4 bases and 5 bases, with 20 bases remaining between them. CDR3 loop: CASSPRVVLGGDTQYF. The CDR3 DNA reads TGTGCCAGCAGCCCTAGGGTAGTGTTAGGGGGAGATACGCAGTATTTT.

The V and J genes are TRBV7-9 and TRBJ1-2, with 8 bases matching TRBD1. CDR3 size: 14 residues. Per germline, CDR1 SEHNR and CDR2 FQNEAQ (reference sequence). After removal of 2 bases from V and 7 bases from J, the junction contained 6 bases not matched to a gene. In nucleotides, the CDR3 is TGTGCCAGCAGCTTACAGACAGGGGCGGGTGGCTACACCTTC. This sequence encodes CASSLQTGAGGYTF.

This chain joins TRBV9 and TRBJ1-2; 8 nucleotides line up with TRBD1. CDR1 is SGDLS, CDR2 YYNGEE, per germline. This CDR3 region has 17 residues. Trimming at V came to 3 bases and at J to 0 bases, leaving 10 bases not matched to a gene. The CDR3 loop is CASSGSDREASNYGYTF. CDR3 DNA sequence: TGTGCCAGCAGCGGATCGGACAGGGAGGCCTCTAACTATGGCTACACCTTC.

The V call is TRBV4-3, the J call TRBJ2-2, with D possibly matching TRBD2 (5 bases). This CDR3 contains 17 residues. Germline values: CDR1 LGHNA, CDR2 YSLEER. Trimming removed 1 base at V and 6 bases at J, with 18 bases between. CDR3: CASSQGGMEVYAGELFF. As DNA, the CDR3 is TGCGCCAGCAGCCAAGGAGGGATGGAGGTCTACGCCGGGGAGCTGTTTTTT.

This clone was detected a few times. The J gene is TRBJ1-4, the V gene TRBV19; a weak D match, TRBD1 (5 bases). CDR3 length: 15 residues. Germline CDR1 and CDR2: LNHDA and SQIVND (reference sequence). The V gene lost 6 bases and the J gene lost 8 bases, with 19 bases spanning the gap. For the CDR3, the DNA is TGTGCCAGTAGCAGGCCCACGGGGGGTCGGGAAAAACTGTTTTTT. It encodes CASSRPTGGREKLFF.

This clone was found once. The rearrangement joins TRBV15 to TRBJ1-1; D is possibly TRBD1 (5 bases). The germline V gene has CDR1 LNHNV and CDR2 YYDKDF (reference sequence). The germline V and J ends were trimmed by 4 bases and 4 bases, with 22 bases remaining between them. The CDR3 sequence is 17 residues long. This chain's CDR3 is CATSNAQGLLESTEAFF. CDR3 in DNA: TGTGCCACCAGCAATGCCCAGGGTCTTCTAGAAAGCACTGAAGCTTTCTTT.

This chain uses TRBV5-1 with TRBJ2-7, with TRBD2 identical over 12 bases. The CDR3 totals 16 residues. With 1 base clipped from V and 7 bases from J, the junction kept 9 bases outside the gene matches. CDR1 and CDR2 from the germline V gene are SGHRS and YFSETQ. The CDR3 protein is CASSLSLAGGPGEQYF. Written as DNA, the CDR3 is TGCGCCAGCAGCTTGAGTCTAGCGGGAGGGCCTGGAGAGCAGTACTTC.

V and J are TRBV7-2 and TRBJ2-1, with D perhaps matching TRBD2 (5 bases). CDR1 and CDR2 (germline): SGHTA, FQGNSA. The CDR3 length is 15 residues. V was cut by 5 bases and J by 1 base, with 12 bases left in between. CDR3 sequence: CASSREFGSYNEQFF. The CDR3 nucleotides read TGTGCCAGCAGCAGGGAGTTTGGTTCCTACAATGAGCAGTTCTTC.

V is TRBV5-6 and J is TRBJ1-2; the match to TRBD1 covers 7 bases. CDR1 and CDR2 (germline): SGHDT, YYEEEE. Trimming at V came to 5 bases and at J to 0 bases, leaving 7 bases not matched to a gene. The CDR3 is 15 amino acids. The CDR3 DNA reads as TGTGCCAGCAGTCTTTTTGACAGGGCTAACTATGGCTACACCTTC. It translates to CASSLFDRANYGYTF.

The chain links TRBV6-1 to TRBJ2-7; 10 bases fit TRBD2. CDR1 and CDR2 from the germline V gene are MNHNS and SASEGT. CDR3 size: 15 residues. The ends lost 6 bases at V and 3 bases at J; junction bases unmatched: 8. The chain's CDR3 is CASSALAGEGYEQYF. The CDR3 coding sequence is TGTGCCAGCAGCGCTCTAGCGGGAGAGGGCTACGAGCAGTACTTC.

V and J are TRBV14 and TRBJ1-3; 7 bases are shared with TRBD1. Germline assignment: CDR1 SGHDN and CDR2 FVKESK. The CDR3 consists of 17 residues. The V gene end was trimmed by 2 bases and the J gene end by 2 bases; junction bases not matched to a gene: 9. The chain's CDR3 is CASSQLINRGPGNTIYF. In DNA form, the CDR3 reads TGTGCCAGCAGCCAACTCATTAACAGGGGTCCTGGAAACACCATATATTTT.

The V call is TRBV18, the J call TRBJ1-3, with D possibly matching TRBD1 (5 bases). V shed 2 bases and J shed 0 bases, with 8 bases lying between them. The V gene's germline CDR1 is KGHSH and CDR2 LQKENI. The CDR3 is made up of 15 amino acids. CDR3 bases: TGTGCCAGCTCACCAGGGGCGGACTCTGGAAACACCATATATTTT. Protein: CASSPGADSGNTIYF.

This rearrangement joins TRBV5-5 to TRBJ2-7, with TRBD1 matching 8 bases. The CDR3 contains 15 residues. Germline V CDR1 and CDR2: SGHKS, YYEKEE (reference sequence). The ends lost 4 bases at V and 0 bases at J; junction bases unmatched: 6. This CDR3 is CASSPGTGASYEQYF. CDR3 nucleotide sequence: TGTGCCAGCAGCCCCGGGACAGGTGCCTCCTACGAGCAGTACTTC.

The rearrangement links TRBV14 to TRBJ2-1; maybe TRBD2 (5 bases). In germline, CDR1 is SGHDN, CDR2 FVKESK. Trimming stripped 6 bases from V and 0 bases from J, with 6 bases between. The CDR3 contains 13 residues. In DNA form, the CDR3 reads TGTGCCAGCAGTGGAGGCTCCTACAATGAGCAGTTCTTC. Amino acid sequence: CASSGGSYNEQFF.

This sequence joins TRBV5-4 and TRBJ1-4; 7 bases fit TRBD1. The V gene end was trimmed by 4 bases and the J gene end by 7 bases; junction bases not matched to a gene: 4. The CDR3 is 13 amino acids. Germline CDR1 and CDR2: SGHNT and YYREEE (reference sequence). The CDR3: CASSAGGSEKLFF. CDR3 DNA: TGTGCCAGCAGCGCAGGGGGGTCTGAAAAACTGTTTTTT.

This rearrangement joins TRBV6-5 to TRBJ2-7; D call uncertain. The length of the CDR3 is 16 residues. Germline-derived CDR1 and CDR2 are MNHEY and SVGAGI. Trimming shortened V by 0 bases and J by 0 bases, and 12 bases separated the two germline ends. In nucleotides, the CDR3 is TGTGCCAGCAGTTACTCCTTTCGGAGAAGCTCCTACGAGCAGTACTTC. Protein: CASSYSFRRSSYEQYF.

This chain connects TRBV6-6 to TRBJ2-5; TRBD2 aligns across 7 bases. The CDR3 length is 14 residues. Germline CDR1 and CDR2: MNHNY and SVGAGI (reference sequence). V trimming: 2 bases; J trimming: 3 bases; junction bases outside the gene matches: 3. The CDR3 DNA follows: TGTGCCAGCAGTTACATCAGCGGGGAAGAGACCCAGTACTTC. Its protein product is CASSYISGEETQYF.

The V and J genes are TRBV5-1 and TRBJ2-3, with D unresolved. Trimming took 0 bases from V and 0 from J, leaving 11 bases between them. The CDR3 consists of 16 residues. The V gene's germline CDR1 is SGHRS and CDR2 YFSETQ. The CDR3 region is CASSLAGLASTDTQYF. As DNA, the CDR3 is TGCGCCAGCAGCTTGGCGGGTCTGGCCAGCACAGATACGCAGTATTTT.